This T cell receptor beta chain was recorded in a study of Graves' ophthalmopathy and Graves' hyperthyroidism. This clonotype was observed many times. Amplifying from RNA transcripts, the study obtained TCR beta CDR3 regions. The library came from an HTBI-primed first-round RT-PCR and a second-round multiplex PCR. A single record per CDR3 protein comes from TCRdb applying MiXCR to the multiplex PCR reads. The repertoire has under 800,000 distinct CDR3 sequences, about a fifth of them found once; the top ten carry approximately 7.7%. Trimming removed 0 bases at V and 4 bases at J, with 10 bases between. Germline CDR1 SEHNR, CDR2 FQNEAQ (reference sequence). The CDR3 consists of 14 residues.

The gene calls are TRBV7-9 and TRBJ2-7; perhaps TRBD1 as D (6 bases). The sequencing input was peripheral blood. The TCR was taken from a woman aged 18-29 years with stable Graves' hyperthyroidism. Some clones in this sample may be carry-over from other donors' samples. The CDR3 DNA follows: TGTGCCAGCAGCTTAGCCGCACAGGGTTACGAGCAGTACTTC. It translates to CASSLAAQGYEQYF.